This T cell receptor beta chain was captured in a study of beta chain features in type 1 diabetes. Study as a whole: Sorted cell examination encompassed about 110 million cells across all samples.

Populations isolated by sorting all had purity greater than 98%. This clone was counted only a few times. Its target is unknown. General study results and limits: In type 1 diabetes patients, VDJ junctions had fewer insertions; deletions at these junctions were more frequent.

Trimming cost V 4 bases and J 9 bases; bases outside gene matches: 7. Germline V gene sequence: CDR1 SGHVS, CDR2 FQNEAQ. The CDR3 spans 13 residues. The investigators reverse transcribed all of the isolated RNA, so they sequenced expressed TCRB transcripts. Approximately 4 million reads was the average for naive, central memory and regulatory T cell samples. Data came from immunoSEQ multiplex PCR; TCRdb stores just in-frame clones and leaves some out. The profile covers 150,000 or so clones, with roughly 10% appearing a single time and about 0.6% taken by the ten largest. The receptor was derived from a woman between 40 and 55 years old in good health. The sample taken for sequencing was central memory CD4+ T cells from blood. The chain employs TRBV7-8 and TRBJ2-5; 8 nucleotides align to TRBD2. For the CDR3, the DNA is TGTGCCAGCAGCTCGCTGGCAGCGGGGGCCCAGTACTTC. This encodes CASSSLAAGAQYF.